These 19 T cell receptor beta chains share one sample of origin, sequenced in a study of graft-versus-host responses after intestinal transplantation. Assay: immunoSEQ multiplex PCR; the TCRdb copy retains only in-frame clones and omits some. The repertoire holds fewer than 45,000 clones, with 90% to 95% as singletons. This specimen consisted of PBMCs, obtained 16 days after intestinal transplant. Receptors were obtained from a human patient who received an intestinal transplant, so some T cells may come from the graft donor.

This chain links TRBV28 with TRBJ2-4, with 7 bases aligning to TRBD1. Germline V gene data show CDR1 as MDHEN and CDR2 as SYDVKM. The CDR3 spans 17 residues. The J segment lost 2 bases and the V segment lost 2 bases, leaving 9 bases of the junction unmatched. DNA of the CDR3: TGTGCCAGCAGTTTACTAGGGGACAGCCTAACCAAAAACATTCAGTACTTC. Translated: CASSLLGDSLTKNIQYF. Full variable domain (outside the CDR3, taken from reference TRBV28 and TRBJ2-4): DVKVTQSSRYLVKRTGEKVFLECVQDMDHENMFWYRQDPGLGLRLIYFSYDVKMKEKGDIPEGYSVSREKKERFSLILESASTNQTSMYLCASSLLGDSLTKNIQYFGAGTRLSVL.

The rearrangement links TRBV7-2 to TRBJ2-1; 7 bases are shared with TRBD2. This CDR3 comprises 13 residues. J was trimmed by 11 bases and V by 0 bases; bases with no gene match: 4. From germline, CDR1 is SGHTA and CDR2 FQGNSA. This CDR3 reads CASSLARGSQQFF. In nucleotides, the CDR3 is TGTGCCAGCAGCTTAGCGCGGGGGTCCCAGCAGTTCTTC.

V is TRBV19 and J is TRBJ2-7, with 12 bases lining up with TRBD2. Germline CDR1 reads LNHDA; CDR2 reads SQIVND (reference sequence). This CDR3 contains 14 residues. With V trimmed by 6 bases and J by 3 bases, 3 bases remained unmatched. The CDR3 DNA reads TGTGCCAGTAGGACTAGCGGGAGTCTCTACGAGCAGTACTTC. Translated: CASRTSGSLYEQYF.

This chain connects TRBV30 to TRBJ1-3; D is possibly TRBD1 (5 bases). V was cut by 3 bases and J by 2 bases, with 5 bases left in between. The V gene's germline CDR1 is GTSNPN and CDR2 SVGIG (reference sequence). The CDR3 spans 12 residues. CDR3 coding DNA: TGTGCCTGGAGGGGGCCTGGAAACACCATATATTTT. This translates into CAWRGPGNTIYF.

CDR3 sequence: CASSLGPLQETQYF. CDR3 in DNA: TGTGCCAGCAGCCTTGGACCGCTCCAAGAGACCCAGTACTTC. V gene TRBV7-6 combines with J gene TRBJ2-5, with D unclear. Germline V gene data show CDR1 as SGHVS and CDR2 as FNYEAQ. The CDR3 has 14 amino acids. Deletions cut 5 bases from V and 1 base from J, with 11 bases between.

The count of this clone is one. The chain uses TRBV7-2 and TRBJ2-1; D gene unclear. Germline loops: CDR1 SGHTA, CDR2 FQGNSA. Trimming took off 1 base at V and 9 bases at J, with 13 bases between the two ends. This CDR3 is built from 14 residues. The CDR3 reads CASSLGRELREQFF. The CDR3 coding sequence is TGTGCCAGCAGCTTAGGTAGGGAACTACGTGAGCAGTTCTTC.

This chain links TRBV29-1 with TRBJ2-7; 8 nucleotides align to TRBD1. CDR1 SQVTM and CDR2 ANQGSEA come from the germline V gene. This CDR3 is 17 amino acids long. V shed 4 bases and J 0 bases; nucleotides not matched to a gene: 14. As DNA, the CDR3 is TGCAGCGTTGGTTTCCCCCGACAGGGGCCAAGCTCCTACGAGCAGTACTTC. Translation: CSVGFPRQGPSSYEQYF.

V usage is TRBV15 and J usage is TRBJ2-3; the match to TRBD2 covers 9 bases. The germline gives CDR1 LNHNV, CDR2 YYDKDF (reference sequence). The CDR3 consists of 16 residues. Trimming removed 1 base from V and 5 bases from J; junction bases left unmatched: 7. The CDR3 region is CATSRALAGERDTQYF. CDR3 coding DNA: TGTGCCACCAGCAGAGCCTTAGCGGGAGAAAGAGATACGCAGTATTTT.

This clone was seen a single time. This chain joins TRBV28 and TRBJ2-2; TRBD1 matches at 7 bases. The CDR3 has 17 residues. After removal of 5 bases from V and 1 base from J, the junction contained 10 bases not matched to a gene. Germline assignment: CDR1 MDHEN and CDR2 SYDVKM. CDR3 bases: TGTGCCAGCAGTCCAATCCTTGACAGGGAGAACACCGGGGAGCTGTTTTTT. It codes for CASSPILDRENTGELFF.

The rearrangement joins TRBV9 to TRBJ2-3; D not resolved. V dropped 4 bases and J dropped 7 bases, with 25 bases sitting between them. The germline V gene has CDR1 SGDLS and CDR2 YYNGEE. The CDR3 sequence is 17 residues long. The CDR3, as DNA: TGTGCCAGCAGCAACCCCAAGATTCCTCGCTCTGGGAATACGCAGTATTTT. Amino acids: CASSNPKIPRSGNTQYF.

The rearrangement uses TRBV15 and TRBJ1-2; D gene unclear. The CDR3 loop spans 15 amino acids. V was shortened by 0 bases and J by 4 bases, with 12 bases between the two germline ends. Germline CDR1 and CDR2: LNHNV and YYDKDF (reference sequence). DNA of the CDR3: TGTGCCACCAGCAGAGATCTAGCCAGCGGCTATGGCTACACCTTC. Translating it yields CATSRDLASGYGYTF. Combining the CDR3 with reference TRBV15 and TRBJ1-2 gives the whole variable domain DAMVIQNPRYQVTQFGKPVTLSCSQTLNHNVMYWYQQKSSQAPKLLFHYYDKDFNNEADTPDNFQSRRPNTSFCFLDIRSPGLGDTAMYLCATSRDLASGYGYTFGSGTRLTVV.

CDR3: CASSIVPGQETQYF. For the CDR3, the DNA is TGTGCCAGTAGTATAGTGCCAGGCCAAGAGACCCAGTACTTC. The genes are TRBV19 and TRBJ2-5; D gene uncertain. Between the trimmed V and J ends, which lost 1 base and 1 base, there was a span of 7 bases. CDR1 and CDR2 from the germline V gene are LNHDA and SQIVND (reference sequence). The CDR3 has 14 residues.

The V gene is TRBV7-9, the J gene TRBJ1-2; D is perhaps TRBD1 (5 bases). This CDR3 comprises 16 residues. Trimming stripped 1 base from V and 4 bases from J, with 16 bases between. CDR1 is SEHNR and CDR2 is FQNEAQ in the germline V gene (reference sequence). CDR3 amino acids: CASSLDLGRDPYGYTF. CDR3 DNA: TGTGCCAGCAGCTTAGATCTCGGCAGGGACCCCTATGGCTACACCTTC.

The rearrangement uses TRBV4-1 and TRBJ2-7; TRBD1 agrees at 9 bases. The trim removed 4 bases at V and 1 base at J, leaving 5 bases unmatched. Germline lookup yields CDR1 MGHRA and CDR2 YSYEKL. The CDR3 runs to 15 residues. The CDR3, as DNA: TGCGCCAGCAGCCCGAATGGACAGGGGTCCTACGAGCAGTACTTC. This translates into CASSPNGQGSYEQYF.

The gene calls are TRBV19 and TRBJ2-7; 10 bases map to TRBD2. Germline-derived CDR1 and CDR2 are LNHDA and SQIVND (reference sequence). Trimming cost V 1 base and J 3 bases; bases outside gene matches: 3. The CDR3 totals 15 residues. In DNA, the CDR3 is TGTGCCAGTAGTATAGGGCTAGCGGGAGTCTACGAGCAGTACTTC. Translating gives CASSIGLAGVYEQYF.

This clone is a singleton in its sample. J is TRBJ1-2 and V is TRBV19, with 11 bases lining up with TRBD1. The V gene's germline CDR1 is LNHDA and CDR2 SQIVND (reference sequence). V lost 8 bases, J lost 3 bases, and 2 bases stayed unmatched. There are 13 residues in the CDR3. The CDR3 loop is CASGQGADYGYTF. DNA for the CDR3: TGTGCCAGTGGACAGGGGGCGGACTATGGCTACACCTTC.

In this sample, this clone turned up a few times. The gene calls are TRBV5-6 and TRBJ1-2; D is undetermined. The V gene lost 4 bases and the J gene lost 4 bases, with 20 bases spanning the gap. The CDR3 extends over 16 amino acids. Germline CDR1 is SGHDT and CDR2 is YYEEEE. The CDR3 is CASSSPSRTDIYGYTF. DNA of the CDR3: TGTGCCAGCAGCAGCCCATCCAGGACTGACATCTATGGCTACACCTTC.

This rearrangement joins TRBV28 to TRBJ2-7; the D gene is possibly TRBD1 (5 bases). Germline V gives CDR1 MDHEN, CDR2 SYDVKM. This CDR3 region has 13 residues. V lost 4 bases and J lost 3, with 10 bases in between. The CDR3 is CASSSRTGYEQYF. As DNA, the CDR3 is TGTGCCAGCAGTTCCCGAACAGGCTACGAGCAGTACTTC.

This chain uses TRBV27 with TRBJ2-7; TRBD1 aligns across 7 bases. This CDR3 region has 12 residues. Germline V gene lookup returns CDR1 MNHEY and CDR2 SMNVEV (reference sequence). CDR3 sequence: CAARDSSYEQYF. The CDR3 nucleotides read TGTGCTGCCAGGGACAGCTCCTACGAGCAGTACTTC.